This T cell receptor beta chain came from a study of blood T cell repertoires in COVID-19 (TCRdb year 2020). About the full investigation: Collaborator samples came from the United States, Italy and Spain and covered acute and convalescent phases of COVID-19. HLA class I and class II types, where available, came from metadata supplied by the sample provider rather than from assay-based typing. The prospective study material was composed of cDNA or gDNA derived from T cells, B-cell-depleted T cells, or PBMCs. Subjects who had been exposed to COVID-19, were actively infected with it, or had recovered from it provided the deeply sampled blood TCRbeta repertoires that made up the dataset. A de-identified subject ID, COVID-19 status, age in years and sex were almost always included in the sample metadata. The samples were drawn from two sources: the first 160 participants of the ongoing ImmuneRACE study, and some 1,300 subjects contributed by 6 global collaborators. The repertoires were released in a freely available public database intended as a resource for research on the immune response to SARS-CoV-2.

Comment on this clone: No antigen is known for it. No clone much larger than this one lies a single base away; base qualities are absent.

The investigation overall reported the following: How much clinical and demographic metadata was included differed by source and by participant, and the metadata was provided uncurated.

CDR1 and CDR2, per the germline V gene (reference sequence), are SEHNR and FQNEAQ. V is shortened by 5 bases, J by 2 bases, and the region joining them spans 16 bases. The CDR3 runs 15 residues from the cysteine to the phenylalanine. The DNA shown is the 45-base CDR3, in frame from base 1. TCRbeta CDR3 regions were amplified from genomic DNA using the immunoSEQ Assay, a bias-controlled multiplex PCR. The paper's processing steps were these. The number of nucleated cells in each sample was estimated by amplification of reference gene primers within the assay. Sequence reads were collapsed and filtered to measure the absolute abundance of every unique TCRbeta CDR3 rearrangement. Productive Simpson clonality was computed per sample as the square root of Simpson's diversity index over productive rearrangements. TCRdb carries this immuneACCESS record with in-frame sequences only. Its versions omit some clonotypes, under half of them owing to an unresolved V gene in the studies checked, with the rest unexplained. V and J calls plus clone size are reproduced from that table; the DNA served to infer D and trimming. This sample has 300,000 to 400,000 clones in its table, and about 90% of those were observed once. The ten largest clones take up 0.9% to 1.2% of the sample.

Participants in the prospective study were enrolled through a virtual design, were aged roughly 18 to 100 years, and lived in fewer than 30 United States geographic areas. In the prospective study, participants were assigned to cohorts based on the clinical history participants reported in a screening survey and a study questionnaire. Recovered participants in ImmuneRACE Cohort 3 were defined as having two consecutive negative NP/OP PCR tests, clearance from a healthcare professional, or resolution of symptoms. In the prospective study, whole blood, serum and a nasopharyngeal or oropharyngeal swab were collected from each participant by mobile phlebotomists. Additional blood draws and questionnaires over an approximately 2-month period could optionally be provided by prospective study participants. Before DNA extraction, blood samples from the prospective study were shipped at room temperature or frozen.

Sequencing was done on a sample of PBMCs or T cells enriched from blood (not recorded which). The chain uses TRBV7-9 and TRBJ2-7; TRBD1 could be the D gene, as 6 bases match. The TCR was taken from a young woman who had recovered from COVID-19. The sequence in DNA is TGTGCCAGCAGCGGAACCGACAGGAATACCTACGAGCAGTACTTC. This translates into CASSGTDRNTYEQYF. Extended through the reference TRBV7-9 and TRBJ2-7 proteins, this CDR3 yields the full variable domain: DTGVSQNPRHKITKRGQNVTFRCDPISEHNRLYWYRQTLGQGPEFLTYFQNEAQLEKSRLLSDRFSAERPKGSFSTLEIQRTEQGDSAMYLCASSGTDRNTYEQYFGPGTRLTVT.